The rows below give T cell receptor beta chains drawn from one sample of a study of blood T cells in healthy people across ages. MiXCR, run by TCRdb on the 5' RACE reads, gives a single entry per CDR3 protein. The repertoire holds hundreds of thousands of distinct CDR3 sequences, with around half as singletons. The sequencing sample was made of blood. Source of these receptors: a man older than 75 in good health. Each CDR3 is given without its conserved first and last residue.

j_call: TRBJ2-7; v_call: TRBV7-2; cdr3_aa: ASSLQLAGVEQY
j_call: TRBJ2-7; v_call: TRBV3-1; cdr3_aa: ASSQGGLAVNYEQY
j_call: TRBJ1-2; v_call: TRBV12-3/TRBV12-4; cdr3_aa: ASSLGDAYGYT
j_call: TRBJ2-7; v_call: TRBV20-1; cdr3_aa: SATTAPNEQY
j_call: TRBJ1-4; v_call: TRBV6-1; cdr3_aa: ASSLRWGATNEKLF
j_call: TRBJ2-1; v_call: TRBV12-5; cdr3_aa: ASGLGGLPYNEQF
j_call: TRBJ2-3; v_call: TRBV5-1; cdr3_aa: ASSSLPGLAGGNRYAY
j_call: TRBJ2-1; v_call: TRBV5-1; cdr3_aa: ASSLAGEPRNEQF
j_call: TRBJ2-3; v_call: TRBV5-5; cdr3_aa: ASSLGTLTATDTQY
j_call: TRBJ2-5; v_call: TRBV20-1; cdr3_aa: SGGPQETQY
j_call: TRBJ2-1; v_call: TRBV2; cdr3_aa: ASSFLAGALNEQF
j_call: TRBJ2-3; v_call: TRBV4-2; cdr3_aa: ASSQDVPGQSIGYAY
j_call: TRBJ2-1; v_call: TRBV7-8; cdr3_aa: ASSHGQAGVQF
j_call: TRBJ1-5; v_call: TRBV20-1; cdr3_aa: SAELGSYSNQPQH
j_call: TRBJ2-5; v_call: TRBV7-9; cdr3_aa: ASSFLPGGGETQY
j_call: TRBJ2-5; v_call: TRBV20-1; cdr3_aa: SATGFRGQYQETQY
j_call: TRBJ2-7; v_call: TRBV20-1; cdr3_aa: SAEDGEGGAYEQY
j_call: TRBJ2-1; v_call: TRBV7-2; cdr3_aa: ASSSLGDLTLEQF
j_call: TRBJ2-1; v_call: TRBV7-8; cdr3_aa: ASSHFEASGRDEQF
j_call: TRBJ1-6; v_call: TRBV6-6; cdr3_aa: ASSHRGQGAYNSPLH
j_call: TRBJ1-6; v_call: TRBV25-1; cdr3_aa: ASSDRGGPYSPLH
j_call: TRBJ2-7; v_call: TRBV27; cdr3_aa: ASRPALAGSEQY
j_call: TRBJ2-7; v_call: TRBV7-2; cdr3_aa: ASSLATSGGRY
j_call: TRBJ1-4; v_call: TRBV7-9; cdr3_aa: ASRGGQPTNEKLF
j_call: TRBJ2-3; v_call: TRBV7-2; cdr3_aa: ANSYRTGQDTQY
j_call: NA; v_call: TRBV9; cdr3_aa: ASSVAGGPTVRTQY
j_call: TRBJ1-2; v_call: TRBV27; cdr3_aa: ASSLYLWVGYT
j_call: TRBJ2-5; v_call: TRBV28; cdr3_aa: ASSSTAGDPQETQY
j_call: TRBJ2-5; v_call: TRBV20-1; cdr3_aa: SAPKSGETQY
j_call: NA; v_call: TRBV5-1; cdr3_aa: ASSSTSKAEQY
j_call: TRBJ2-5; v_call: TRBV4-1; cdr3_aa: ASSHWRQETQY
j_call: TRBJ2-3; v_call: TRBV15; cdr3_aa: ATSRGGCGTDTQY
j_call: TRBJ1-2; v_call: TRBV15; cdr3_aa: ATSRGGPDRYGYT
j_call: TRBJ1-5; v_call: TRBV4-1; cdr3_aa: ASSHRTGVSNQPQH
j_call: TRBJ2-5; v_call: TRBV7-2; cdr3_aa: ASSLRGARGGQETQY
j_call: TRBJ2-5; v_call: TRBV5-1; cdr3_aa: ASSLASGGETQY
j_call: TRBJ1-1; v_call: TRBV6-1; cdr3_aa: ASSVRYRAMNTEAF
j_call: TRBJ2-6; v_call: TRBV10-3; cdr3_aa: AAGQPPSGANVQT
j_call: TRBJ2-1; v_call: TRBV12-3/TRBV12-4; cdr3_aa: ASTPFGTHNEQF
j_call: TRBJ1-2; v_call: TRBV2; cdr3_aa: ASSATASNYGYT
j_call: TRBJ2-1; v_call: TRBV7-9; cdr3_aa: ASSPEGPGEQF
j_call: TRBJ2-5; v_call: TRBV29-1; cdr3_aa: SVGLAVETQY